This TCR beta chain was obtained from a study of regulatory T cells in long-lasting Graves disease. Through Arm-PCR of CDR3 regions and iRepertoire HTBI primers, TCR beta libraries were built. TCRdb itself ran the multiplex PCR reads through MiXCR, one entry per CDR3 protein. The data hold roughly 360,000 distinct CDR3 sequences, with approximately 12% observed a single time. The time point denotes: newly diagnosed GD, antithyroid drugs for less than 3 months. Construction of the TCR library relied on RNA isolated from PBMCs. American Thyroid Association guidelines were used to diagnose Graves' disease. This clonotype was seen more than once but under ten times. The germline V gene encodes CDR1 MNHEY and CDR2 SMNVEV (reference sequence). V lost 2 bases and J 7 bases, leaving 15 bases between the germline ends. This CDR3 spans 15 amino acids. The same data also contributed to another study, on T cells in Graves' hyperthyroidism and ophthalmopathy. That work adds: A first-round RT-PCR of the TCR CDR3 used the HTBI primer set.

Sequencing used peripheral blood mononuclear cells (PBMCs), obtained at new diagnosis, from a patient treated with antithyroid drugs. This sequence was found in a woman aged 18-29 years with Graves disease. The chain couples TRBV27 to TRBJ1-5, with D uncertain. The CDR3 spells CASSLVVGVNQPQHF. The CDR3 region has the DNA TGTGCCAGCAGTTTAGTTGTTGGGGTAAACCAGCCCCAGCATTTT.